The 26 T cell receptor beta chains below were found in one sample sequenced in a study of shared clonotypes between healthy human individuals. Libraries were prepared by immunoSEQ multiplex PCR; TCRdb keeps only in-frame clonotypes and omits some of them. In the table there are around 1,900,000 clones, approximately 92% of which are singletons. The naive CD8 fraction comprised CD45RO-negative cells positively selected for CCR7 and excluded terminally differentiated effector memory CD45RA+ cells. Sequencing input: naive CD8+ T cells from PBMCs. The receptors derive from a man aged 18 to 30 in good health. Some clones in this sample may be carry-over from other donors' samples.

The chain carries TRBV4-1 and TRBJ1-5; tentative D call: TRBD1 (5 bases). This CDR3 has 15 amino acids. The germline CDR1 and CDR2 sequences are MGHRA and YSYEKL. Between the trimmed V and J ends, which lost 4 bases and 5 bases, there was a span of 15 bases. The CDR3 DNA reads as TGCGCCAGCAGCCCCCGCGTTGGGGGTGATCAGCCCCAGCATTTT. Protein: CASSPRVGGDQPQHF.

The chain employs TRBV28 and TRBJ2-5, with TRBD2 identical over 8 bases. From germline, CDR1 is MDHEN and CDR2 SYDVKM. J lost 0 bases, V lost 1 base, and 1 base had no gene match. The CDR3 is 15 residues long. CDR3 sequence: CASSLFSGNQETQYF. In nucleotides, the CDR3 is TGTGCCAGCAGTTTATTTAGCGGGAACCAAGAGACCCAGTACTTC.

This clone appeared a single time. This chain uses TRBV6-6 with TRBJ2-2; TRBD2 is a possible D gene (6 bases). The V end lost 5 bases, the J end lost 6 bases, and 10 bases lay between the germline ends. This CDR3 comprises 13 residues. The germline CDR1 and CDR2 sequences are MNHNY and SVGAGI (reference sequence). As DNA, the CDR3 is TGTGCCAGCAGTCCCGGGGGTCCCGGGGAGCTGTTTTTT. Translation gives CASSPGGPGELFF.

Notes on this clone: At one of its ends the junction is not consistent with the germline gene, which may arise from a read error. Within the sample, other DNA sequences also encode this same CDR3. This sequence joins TRBV18 and TRBJ2-7; maybe TRBD1 (6 bases). This CDR3 has 13 amino acids. Per the germline V gene, CDR1 is KGHSH and CDR2 is LQKENI. CDR3 in amino acids: CASSPLDSYEQYF. The CDR3 DNA reads TGTGCCAGCTCCCCACTGGACAGCTACGAGCAGTACTTC.

The V and J genes are TRBV19 and TRBJ1-2; D is possibly TRBD1 (5 bases). Trimming pared 6 bases from V and 0 bases from J, leaving 14 bases between. Per germline, CDR1 LNHDA and CDR2 SQIVND (reference sequence). CDR3 length equals 15 residues. CDR3 DNA sequence: TGTGCCAGTAGCGAAGGGGTTATCCCTAACTATGGCTACACCTTC. Its protein is CASSEGVIPNYGYTF.

The chain joins TRBV28 to TRBJ2-7; tentatively, D is TRBD1 (6 bases). CDR1 is MDHEN and CDR2 is SYDVKM in the germline V gene. V gave up 7 bases and J gave up 5 bases, with 21 bases separating them. The CDR3 has 15 residues. The CDR3 protein is CASTSIGPGVDEQYF. In DNA, the CDR3 is TGTGCCAGCACCTCTATCGGGCCAGGGGTAGACGAGCAGTACTTC.

This clone was observed a handful of times. V and J are TRBV19 and TRBJ1-1; D uncertain. V lost 5 bases, J lost 1 base, and 8 bases lay in between. Germline CDR1 reads LNHDA; CDR2 reads SQIVND (reference sequence). The CDR3 extends over 13 amino acids. The DNA of the CDR3 is TGTGCCAGTAGTGTCGCTCAGAACACTGAAGCTTTCTTT. It encodes CASSVAQNTEAFF.

This clone was counted between two and nine times. The chain recombines TRBV2 with TRBJ1-2; D is perhaps TRBD1 (5 bases). With 6 bases removed from V and 10 bases from J, the gap between germline ends came to 12 bases. Germline V gene lookup returns CDR1 SNHLY and CDR2 FYNNEI. This CDR3 has 11 amino acids. The CDR3 sequence is CASRGPLPYTF. The CDR3 nucleotides read TGTGCCAGCAGGGGGCCCCTACCCTACACCTTC.

The chain recombines TRBV28 with TRBJ1-1, with D unresolved. This CDR3 contains 13 residues. V dropped 3 bases and J dropped 3 bases, with 8 bases sitting between them. Germline assignment: CDR1 MDHEN and CDR2 SYDVKM. CDR3 nucleotide sequence: TGTGCCAGCAGTTTGTGGGTCTACACTGAAGCTTTCTTT. As protein: CASSLWVYTEAFF.

The chain couples TRBV6-5 to TRBJ2-1; no reliable D call. The germline V gene encodes CDR1 MNHEY and CDR2 SVGAGI. With 2 bases removed from V and 0 bases from J, the gap between germline ends came to 5 bases. The CDR3 is 14 residues long. The CDR3 coding sequence is TGTGCCAGCAGTTACCCCGGCTCCTACAATGAGCAGTTCTTC. Amino acid sequence: CASSYPGSYNEQFF.

This sequence joins TRBV29-1 and TRBJ2-5; D unclear. Germline V gene lookup returns CDR1 SQVTM and CDR2 ANQGSEA. CDR3 length: 19 amino acids. Trimming removed 7 bases at V and 3 bases at J, with 33 bases between. This chain's CDR3 is CSASGGTGHRKTSKETQYF. The CDR3, as DNA: TGCAGCGCGTCAGGTGGTACCGGTCACAGAAAGACGTCGAAAGAGACCCAGTACTTC.

CDR3 loop: CASSLTGIWAYEQYF. Here the CDR3 DNA reads TGTGCCAGCAGCTTAACAGGGATTTGGGCCTACGAGCAGTACTTC. This chain joins TRBV13 and TRBJ2-7; tentative D call: TRBD1 (6 bases). This CDR3 is built from 15 residues. V lost 2 bases to trimming and J lost 2 bases, with 13 bases between them. Germline V CDR1 and CDR2: PRHDT, FYEKMQ (reference sequence). Full variable domain (missing parts from reference TRBV13 and TRBJ2-7): AAGVIQSPRHLIKEKRETATLKCYPIPRHDTVYWYQQGPGQDPQFLISFYEKMQSDKGSIPDRFSAQQFSDYHSELNMSSLELGDSALYFCASSLTGIWAYEQYFGPGTRLTVT.

This clone appeared once. The chain is built from TRBV29-1 and TRBJ2-1, with 13 bases aligning to TRBD2. The CDR3 contains 18 residues. Germline lookup yields CDR1 SQVTM and CDR2 ANQGSEA. J gave up 7 bases and V 3 bases, and 15 bases lay outside the gene matches. The CDR3 loop is CSVEGGTSGKHTINEQFF. The CDR3 region has the DNA TGCAGCGTTGAGGGGGGGACTAGCGGGAAACACACGATAAATGAGCAGTTCTTC.

This clone occurred once. Other DNA sequences in this specimen translate into the identical CDR3. J is TRBJ2-1 and V is TRBV7-9, with D perhaps TRBD1 or TRBD2 (5 bases each). V gave up 5 bases and J gave up 2 bases, with 13 bases separating them. The V gene's germline CDR1 is SEHNR and CDR2 FQNEAQ (reference sequence). CDR3 length equals 15 residues. The CDR3, as DNA: TGTGCCAGCAGCCGAGGTGGGGGACCCTACAATGAGCAGTTCTTC. Its translation is CASSRGGGPYNEQFF. The full variable domain, completed using reference TRBV7-9 and TRBJ2-1, is DTGVSQNPRHKITKRGQNVTFRCDPISEHNRLYWYRQTLGQGPEFLTYFQNEAQLEKSRLLSDRFSAERPKGSFSTLEIQRTEQGDSAMYLCASSRGGGPYNEQFFGPGTRLTVL.

In its sample, this clone was seen once. CDR3 nucleotide sequence: TGTGCCAGCAGCCCATGGGCTCTGAGACAGGGGAGCGAGACCCAGTACTTC. Protein: CASSPWALRQGSETQYF. V gene TRBV14 combines with J gene TRBJ2-5; 8 nucleotides agree with TRBD1. Germline V gives CDR1 SGHDN, CDR2 FVKESK. With 4 bases clipped from V and 5 bases from J, the junction kept 15 bases outside the gene matches. CDR3 length: 17 residues.

This chain connects TRBV25-1 to TRBJ2-7; TRBD1 matches 8 bases. The trim removed 3 bases at V and 4 bases at J, leaving 11 bases unmatched. Germline V gives CDR1 MGHDK, CDR2 SYGVNS. The CDR3 totals 16 residues. The CDR3 bases are TGTGCCAGCAGTGATTTGCATCGGACAGGGTTGTACGAGCAGTACTTC. It translates to CASSDLHRTGLYEQYF.

V usage is TRBV9 and J usage is TRBJ2-7; 10 bases map to TRBD1. V dropped 4 bases and J dropped 5; count of bases not matched to a gene: 9. There are 15 residues in the CDR3. CDR1 and CDR2 (germline): SGDLS, YYNGEE. The CDR3 spells CASSLGGTGVHEQYF. In DNA, the CDR3 is TGTGCCAGCAGCTTAGGAGGGACAGGGGTCCACGAGCAGTACTTC. Full variable domain (missing parts from reference TRBV9 and TRBJ2-7): DSGVTQTPKHLITATGQRVTLRCSPRSGDLSVYWYQQSLDQGLQFLIQYYNGEERAKGNILERFSAQQFPDLHSELNLSSLELGDSALYFCASSLGGTGVHEQYFGPGTRLTVT.

This CDR3 is CASSYRTAFYEQYF. Here the CDR3 DNA reads TGTGCCAGCAGCTACAGGACCGCGTTCTACGAGCAGTACTTC. J is TRBJ2-7 and V is TRBV5-8, with D possibly being TRBD1 (5 bases). Germline CDR1 reads SGHTS; CDR2 reads YDEGEE. V dropped 3 bases and J dropped 3 bases, with 13 bases sitting between them. CDR3 length: 14 residues.

The rearrangement joins TRBV30 to TRBJ2-7; D ambiguous. Germline V gene lookup returns CDR1 GTSNPN and CDR2 SVGIG (reference sequence). With 0 bases removed from V and 7 bases from J, the gap between germline ends came to 13 bases. There are 13 residues in the CDR3. Here the CDR3 reads CAWSVIAWVEQYF. CDR3 nucleotide sequence: TGTGCCTGGAGTGTAATAGCTTGGGTGGAGCAGTACTTC. Looking up the rest from reference TRBV30 and TRBJ2-7 gives the full variable domain: SQTIHQWPATLVQPVGSPLSLECTVEGTSNPNLYWYRQAAGRGLQLLFYSVGIGQISSEVPQNLSASRPQDRQFILSSKKLLLSDSGFYLCAWSVIAWVEQYFGPGTRLTVT.

The V call is TRBV10-1, the J call TRBJ2-2, with D possibly matching TRBD1 (6 bases). Trimming left V 5 bases short and J 6 bases short, with 13 bases between. CDR1 and CDR2 (germline): WNHNN, SYGVQD (reference sequence). The CDR3 runs 14 residues. The CDR3 loop is CASSPVPGAGELFF. Here the CDR3 DNA reads TGCGCCAGCAGTCCCGTCCCAGGGGCCGGGGAGCTGTTTTTT.

The gene calls are TRBV9 and TRBJ1-2; D not certain. CDR1 and CDR2 (germline): SGDLS, YYNGEE. The CDR3 is 16 residues long. V lost 3 bases and J lost 0, with 15 bases in between. The CDR3 bases are TGTGCCAGCAGCGGCGGCCCGAGACGACCTAACTATGGCTACACCTTC. It specifies CASSGGPRRPNYGYTF. Variable domain in full (rest from reference TRBV9 and TRBJ1-2): DSGVTQTPKHLITATGQRVTLRCSPRSGDLSVYWYQQSLDQGLQFLIQYYNGEERAKGNILERFSAQQFPDLHSELNLSSLELGDSALYFCASSGGPRRPNYGYTFGSGTRLTVV.

The CDR3 DNA follows: TGTGCCAGCAGCTTAGGAGGTTTTTATGGCTACACCTTC. It codes for CASSLGGFYGYTF. The V gene is TRBV7-8, the J gene TRBJ1-2; D is undetermined. V was cut by 1 base and J by 5 bases, with 8 bases left in between. Germline values: CDR1 SGHVS, CDR2 FQNEAQ. This CDR3 has 13 amino acids. The full variable domain, with the rest looked up from reference TRBV7-8 and TRBJ1-2, is GAGVSQSPRYKVAKRGQDVALRCDPISGHVSLFWYQQALGQGPEFLTYFQNEAQLDKSGLPSDRFFAERPEGSVSTLKIQRTQQEDSAVYLCASSLGGFYGYTFGSGTRLTVV.

The V gene is TRBV7-9, the J gene TRBJ2-7; no definite D call. Germline V gene sequence: CDR1 SEHNR, CDR2 FQNEAQ (reference sequence). Trimming removed 7 bases from V and 5 bases from J, with 18 bases in between. This CDR3 has 14 amino acids. DNA for the CDR3: TGTGCCAGCACCCCACCGTCTGGGGTCCACGAGCAGTACTTC. This codes for CASTPPSGVHEQYF. The full variable domain, its missing parts supplied by reference TRBV7-9 and TRBJ2-7, is DTGVSQNPRHKITKRGQNVTFRCDPISEHNRLYWYRQTLGQGPEFLTYFQNEAQLEKSRLLSDRFSAERPKGSFSTLEIQRTEQGDSAMYLCASTPPSGVHEQYFGPGTRLTVT.

This sequence joins TRBV9 and TRBJ2-5; 13 bases match TRBD2. Germline loops: CDR1 SGDLS, CDR2 YYNGEE. The trim removed 4 bases at V and 0 bases at J, leaving 9 bases unmatched. The CDR3 loop spans 18 amino acids. In DNA, the CDR3 is TGTGCCAGCAGCCCTGGGACTAGCGGGGTTGGGAACCAAGAGACCCAGTACTTC. It specifies CASSPGTSGVGNQETQYF.

The chain combines TRBV19 with TRBJ2-1; maybe TRBD2 (6 bases). Germline V gives CDR1 LNHDA, CDR2 SQIVND (reference sequence). V gave up 5 bases and J gave up 2 bases, with 10 bases separating them. The CDR3 has 14 residues. This chain's CDR3 is CASSVRGTYNEQFF. The DNA for the CDR3 is TGTGCCAGTAGTGTGCGGGGAACCTACAATGAGCAGTTCTTC.

This chain uses TRBV7-9 with TRBJ1-1, with TRBD1 matching 7 bases. The trim removed 5 bases at V and 2 bases at J, leaving 5 bases unmatched. From germline, CDR1 is SEHNR and CDR2 FQNEAQ (reference sequence). The CDR3 is made up of 14 amino acids. The CDR3 is CASSAGQPNTEAFF. The CDR3 nucleotides are TGTGCCAGCAGCGCGGGACAGCCAAACACTGAAGCTTTCTTT.